This TCR beta chain was recorded in a study of graft-versus-host responses after intestinal transplantation. To note about this clone: The antigen is undetermined.

General observations from the study: Some GvH clones were seen earlier in gut or blood, suggesting intestinal origin.

V was shortened by 1 base and J by 4 bases, with 5 bases between the two germline ends. The CDR3 is 12 residues long. Germline CDR1 reads GTSNPN; CDR2 reads SVGIG (reference sequence). Data came from immunoSEQ multiplex PCR; TCRdb stores just in-frame clones and leaves some out. The repertoire holds about 88,000 clones, with about 94% as singletons. Specimen: unstimulated CD4+ T cells sorted from spleen or lymph node cells, collected before transplant. This clonotype was obtained from a human donor who was the organ donor for an intestinal transplant. The J gene is TRBJ1-3, the V gene TRBV30; D is ambiguous. In DNA, the CDR3 is TGTGCCTGGAGTGCAGAGGGAAACACCATATATTTT. Its protein product is CAWSAEGNTIYF.